These 30 T cell receptor beta chains share one sample of origin, sequenced in a study of shared clonotypes between healthy human individuals. Data came from immunoSEQ multiplex PCR; TCRdb stores just in-frame clones and leaves some out. Of about 2.4 million clones listed, roughly 92% are singletons. The sequenced material came from naive CD4+ T cells sorted from blood. Subset here: CD45RA+ positively selected. These receptors came from a man younger than 35 in good health.

The chain links TRBV9 to TRBJ2-5, with TRBD2 as a possible D gene (5 bases). The DNA end lines up better with TRBJ2-7; the J call may be wrong. CDR3 size: 14 residues. Germline CDR1 is SGDLS and CDR2 is YYNGEE. Here the CDR3 DNA reads TGTGCCAGCAGCGGGTTAGGAGGAAGGTACGAGCAGTACTTC. It translates to CASSGLGGRYEQYF.

DNA for the CDR3: TGTGCCAGCACCGGGACAGGGAAGGGATCACCCCTCCACTTT. Its translation: CASTGTGKGSPLHF. This sequence joins TRBV5-8 and TRBJ1-6; 9 bases map to TRBD1. The CDR3 spans 14 residues. V shed 6 bases, J shed 10 bases, and the junction held 8 bases outside the gene matches. Germline CDR1 and CDR2: SGHTS and YDEGEE.

The CDR3 nucleotides read TGTGCCAGCAGCCAATCGTGGCAGGGGGCCGAGCAGTACTTC. It encodes CASSQSWQGAEQYF. The J gene is TRBJ2-7, the V gene TRBV16; TRBD1 matches at 8 bases. Germline V gene lookup returns CDR1 KGHSY and CDR2 FQNENV. Trimming removed 0 bases from V and 6 bases from J; junction bases left unmatched: 4. The CDR3 has 14 residues.

The rearrangement links TRBV5-1 to TRBJ1-4; TRBD1 is a possible D gene (5 bases). This CDR3 has 16 residues. V lost 0 bases to trimming and J lost 7 bases, with 16 bases between them. Germline assignment: CDR1 SGHRS and CDR2 YFSETQ. The CDR3 sequence: CASSLALSGSGEKLFF. The CDR3 nucleotides are TGCGCCAGCAGCTTGGCCTTGTCAGGGTCGGGTGAAAAACTGTTTTTT.

V and J are TRBV6-4 and TRBJ2-5; 10 nucleotides line up with TRBD1. The length of the CDR3 is 15 residues. The germline CDR1 and CDR2 sequences are MRHNA and SNTAGT. V shed 7 bases and J 5 bases; nucleotides not matched to a gene: 10. CDR3 loop: CASKGRDRGRETQYF. The CDR3, as DNA: TGTGCCAGCAAAGGAAGGGACAGGGGACGGGAGACCCAGTACTTC.

V is TRBV5-1 and J is TRBJ2-2; D may be TRBD1 or TRBD2 (5 bases each). Germline CDR1 is SGHRS and CDR2 is YFSETQ. The V end was cut by 1 base, the J end by 5 bases, with 12 bases between. The CDR3 has 15 amino acids. CDR3 DNA sequence: TGCGCCAGCAGCTTGCCGTATGGGGGAACCGGGGAGCTGTTTTTT. Its protein is CASSLPYGGTGELFF.

The V and J genes are TRBV6-5 and TRBJ2-1, with 7 bases fitting TRBD2. V trimming: 2 bases; J trimming: 8 bases; junction bases outside the gene matches: 12. Germline CDR1 reads MNHEY; CDR2 reads SVGAGI. This CDR3 spans 16 amino acids. The CDR3 protein is CASSYMSWGGRDEQFF. The CDR3 region has the DNA TGTGCCAGCAGTTACATGTCGTGGGGGGGGAGGGATGAGCAGTTCTTC.

The genes are TRBV27 and TRBJ1-1; 8 bases are a match to TRBD1. The CDR3 is 15 residues long. Germline V gene data show CDR1 as MNHEY and CDR2 as SMNVEV (reference sequence). V was clipped by 6 bases and J by 4 bases; unmatched bases: 10. CDR3 coding DNA: TGTGCCAGCAGCCGGGGACAGGTTGGGAGCACTGAAGCTTTCTTT. Translated: CASSRGQVGSTEAFF.

J is TRBJ2-2 and V is TRBV30; 7 bases align to TRBD1. J gave up 5 bases and V 4 bases, and 7 bases lay outside the gene matches. CDR3 length: 14 amino acids. Germline V gene lookup returns CDR1 GTSNPN and CDR2 SVGIG (reference sequence). For the CDR3, the DNA is TGTGCCTGGACCCCGGACAGGACAACCGGGGAGCTGTTTTTT. Amino acid sequence: CAWTPDRTTGELFF. Filled out from reference TRBV30 and TRBJ2-2, the complete variable domain reads SQTIHQWPATLVQPVGSPLSLECTVEGTSNPNLYWYRQAAGRGLQLLFYSVGIGQISSEVPQNLSASRPQDRQFILSSKKLLLSDSGFYLCAWTPDRTTGELFFGEGSRLTVL.

The chain combines TRBV7-6 with TRBJ2-7; D is ambiguous. In germline, CDR1 is SGHVS, CDR2 FNYEAQ. V lost 5 bases and J 5 bases, leaving 10 bases between the germline ends. This CDR3 has 12 residues. CDR3 region: CASSGYGHEQYF. The DNA of the CDR3 is TGTGCCAGCAGCGGCTATGGGCACGAGCAGTACTTC. The full variable domain, with the rest looked up from reference TRBV7-6 and TRBJ2-7, is GAGVSQSPRYKVTKRGQDVALRCDPISGHVSLYWYRQALGQGPEFLTYFNYEAQQDKSGLPNDRFSAERPEGSISTLTIQRTEQRDSAMYRCASSGYGHEQYFGPGTRLTVT.

The CDR3 sequence is CASSVQGQGEQFF. Here the CDR3 DNA reads TGTGCCAGCAGTGTACAGGGGCAGGGGGAGCAGTTCTTC. This chain uses TRBV6-4 with TRBJ2-1; 7 nucleotides align to TRBD1. V was pared by 4 bases and J by 10 bases, with 7 bases of the junction left unmatched. CDR1 and CDR2 from the germline V gene are MRHNA and SNTAGT. This CDR3 region has 13 residues.

The J gene is TRBJ2-7, the V gene TRBV7-2; 10 nucleotides agree with TRBD1. The CDR3 length is 16 residues. Germline trimming cut 8 bases from V and 3 bases from J; bases unmatched to any gene: 13. Looked up from germline, CDR1 is SGHTA and CDR2 is FQGNSA. The CDR3 spells CASRATPGTGVYEQYF. The CDR3 bases are TGTGCCAGCCGTGCCACACCCGGGACAGGGGTCTACGAGCAGTACTTC.

This chain joins TRBV28 and TRBJ2-5, with 11 bases identical to TRBD2. CDR1 and CDR2 from the germline V gene are MDHEN and SYDVKM. This CDR3 is built from 18 residues. V lost 3 bases and J lost 0; bases outside the gene matches: 9. The CDR3 region has the DNA TGTGCCAGCAGTTTCTACCTTTTAGCGGGGGGGAACCAAGAGACCCAGTACTTC. Translating it yields CASSFYLLAGGNQETQYF.

This clone was recorded once. The V and J genes are TRBV30 and TRBJ1-6, with 7 bases aligning to TRBD1. This CDR3 is 16 amino acids long. Germline V lookup: CDR1 GTSNPN, CDR2 SVGIG (reference sequence). Trimming at V came to 4 bases and at J to 6 bases, leaving 12 bases not matched to a gene. CDR3 region: CAWTRSLGQSNSPLHF. Written as DNA, the CDR3 is TGTGCCTGGACCCGTTCCCTGGGACAGAGTAATTCACCCCTCCACTTT.

A few counts support this clone. Other DNA sequences in this specimen translate into the identical CDR3. The V call is TRBV19, the J call TRBJ2-3; 8 bases are a match to TRBD1. Germline values: CDR1 LNHDA, CDR2 SQIVND (reference sequence). This CDR3 comprises 14 residues. V lost 1 base and J lost 6; bases outside the gene matches: 3. The CDR3 is CASSIGQGADTQYF. For the CDR3, the DNA is TGTGCCAGTAGTATAGGTCAGGGGGCGGATACGCAGTATTTT.

This clone turned up a few times. The CDR3 sequence: CASRQGMNTEAFF. For the CDR3, the DNA is TGTGCCAGCAGACAGGGCATGAACACTGAAGCTTTCTTT. The chain combines TRBV28 with TRBJ1-1, with D possibly being TRBD1 (6 bases). V was pared by 6 bases and J by 0 bases, with 8 bases between. CDR1 and CDR2 (germline): MDHEN, SYDVKM. There are 13 residues in the CDR3.

The chain is built from TRBV7-2 and TRBJ2-2; D is perhaps TRBD1 (6 bases). V was clipped by 6 bases and J by 4 bases, with 12 bases between them. The CDR3 totals 14 residues. Germline CDR1 reads SGHTA; CDR2 reads FQGNSA. In DNA, the CDR3 is TGTGCCAGCAGTGGACAGAAACTCACCGGGGAGCTGTTTTTT. It encodes CASSGQKLTGELFF.

V and J are TRBV4-3 and TRBJ2-7; D not certain. Germline CDR1 reads LGHNA; CDR2 reads YSLEER. The CDR3 totals 14 residues. V was shortened by 6 bases and J by 5 bases, with 17 bases between the two germline ends. DNA of the CDR3: TGCGCCAGCAGACCGAAAACCACGTGGCACGAGCAGTACTTC. Translated, it gives CASRPKTTWHEQYF.

CDR3 sequence reads: CSRRRPPGYEQYF. The CDR3 coding sequence is TGCAGCAGGAGGCGGCCCCCAGGCTACGAGCAGTACTTC. The V gene is TRBV29-1, the J gene TRBJ2-7, with D possibly TRBD2 on 5 matching bases. The germline V gene has CDR1 SQVTM and CDR2 ANQGSEA. This CDR3 region has 13 residues. V lost 8 bases and J 3 bases, leaving 17 bases between the germline ends.

CDR3 in DNA: TGTGCCAGCAGCTTCAGGGGGACTGGAAACACCATATATTTT. Translation gives CASSFRGTGNTIYF. This chain joins TRBV7-2 and TRBJ1-3; 7 nucleotides align to TRBD1. The CDR3 totals 14 residues. Trimming took 3 bases from V and 2 from J; bases not matched to a gene: 1. The germline V gene has CDR1 SGHTA and CDR2 FQGNSA.

Points on this clone: It may be a read error: a sequence one base away is much more abundant. The gene calls are TRBV11-2 and TRBJ2-5; D unclear. Germline V gene sequence: CDR1 SGHAT, CDR2 FQNNGV. CDR3 length equals 11 residues. The V end lost 4 bases, the J end lost 4 bases, and 4 bases lay between the germline ends. Written as DNA, the CDR3 is TGTGCCAGCAGCTCCCTAGAGACCCAGTACTTC. This sequence encodes CASSSLETQYF.

The DNA of the CDR3 is TGTGCCAGCAGTGCCTCTAGCGGGATGATGGTAGGGACCCAGTACTTC. It codes for CASSASSGMMVGTQYF. The chain couples TRBV25-1 to TRBJ2-5; the match to TRBD2 covers 9 bases. The CDR3 has 16 residues. Germline CDR1 MGHDK, CDR2 SYGVNS. V trimming: 4 bases; J trimming: 7 bases; junction bases outside the gene matches: 13.

The chain carries TRBV11-2 and TRBJ1-2; TRBD1 matches at 7 bases. The CDR3 covers 17 residues. Germline V gene data show CDR1 as SGHAT and CDR2 as FQNNGV. Trimming removed 5 bases from V and 4 bases from J; junction bases left unmatched: 16. CDR3 nucleotides: TGTGCCAGCAGCCTCCGACAGGGACCCCGTAGTGGCTATGGCTACACCTTC. It yields the protein CASSLRQGPRSGYGYTF.

This chain's CDR3 is CASSGQDRSYEQYF. The CDR3 nucleotides are TGTGCCAGCAGTGGCCAGGACAGGAGCTACGAGCAGTACTTC. The V call is TRBV27, the J call TRBJ2-7, with 7 positions matching TRBD1. Germline lookup yields CDR1 MNHEY and CDR2 SMNVEV (reference sequence). CDR3 length: 14 residues. After removal of 5 bases from V and 3 bases from J, the junction contained 7 bases not matched to a gene.

This clone appeared a few times. The V gene is TRBV5-1, the J gene TRBJ1-1; D not resolved. The germline V gene encodes CDR1 SGHRS and CDR2 YFSETQ. Trimming removed 2 bases from V and 4 bases from J, with 12 bases in between. The CDR3 has 14 amino acids. The CDR3 protein is CASSLRGMGTEAFF. In DNA, the CDR3 is TGCGCCAGCAGCTTAAGAGGGATGGGCACTGAAGCTTTCTTT.

The sample holds a few counts of this clone. The CDR3 bases are TGTGCCAGCAGTGACTCCCTGACTTCACCCCTCCACTTT. Protein: CASSDSLTSPLHF. The chain employs TRBV6-4 and TRBJ1-6; no firm D call. Deletions cut 0 bases from V and 9 bases from J, with 6 bases between. The CDR3 spans 13 residues. CDR1 and CDR2 (germline): MRHNA, SNTAGT.

V gene TRBV5-4 combines with J gene TRBJ2-7, with a tentative D call TRBD2 (6 bases). Germline V lookup: CDR1 SGHNT, CDR2 YYREEE (reference sequence). The CDR3 contains 13 residues. V gave up 10 bases and J gave up 3 bases, with 17 bases separating them. DNA of the CDR3: TGTGCCGTGAAAGAAGGAGGGGACTACGAGCAGTACTTC. It codes for CAVKEGGDYEQYF.

The rearrangement uses TRBV15 and TRBJ1-5; D call uncertain. V was trimmed by 1 base and J by 2 bases, leaving 3 bases between them. The CDR3 has 13 residues. The germline CDR1 and CDR2 sequences are LNHNV and YYDKDF (reference sequence). The CDR3 DNA sequence: TGTGCCACCAGCAGAGTGGGCAATCAGCCCCAGCATTTT. Its protein is CATSRVGNQPQHF.

Concerning this clone itself: Other nucleotide sequences in the sample specify the same CDR3. V is TRBV14 and J is TRBJ2-4; D tentatively fits TRBD1 or TRBD2 (5 bases each). The V end was cut by 0 bases, the J end by 0 bases, with 9 bases between. The CDR3 totals 16 residues. Germline V CDR1 and CDR2: SGHDN, FVKESK. The CDR3 DNA reads as TGTGCCAGCAGCCAAGATCTTGGGGGAGCCAAAAACATTCAGTACTTC. Its translation is CASSQDLGGAKNIQYF.

The chain employs TRBV11-1 and TRBJ2-5, with TRBD2 matching 7 bases. The germline gives CDR1 SGHAT, CDR2 FQDESV (reference sequence). V was pared by 1 base and J by 5 bases, with 7 bases of the junction left unmatched. The length of the CDR3 is 15 residues. The CDR3 loop reads CASSLGYSGWETQYF. CDR3 DNA: TGTGCCAGCAGCTTAGGCTATAGCGGGTGGGAGACCCAGTACTTC. The full variable domain, completed using reference TRBV11-1 and TRBJ2-5, is EAEVAQSPRYKITEKSQAVAFWCDPISGHATLYWYRQILGQGPELLVQFQDESVVDDSQLPKDRFSAERLKGVDSTLKIQPAELGDSAMYLCASSLGYSGWETQYFGPGTRLLVL.